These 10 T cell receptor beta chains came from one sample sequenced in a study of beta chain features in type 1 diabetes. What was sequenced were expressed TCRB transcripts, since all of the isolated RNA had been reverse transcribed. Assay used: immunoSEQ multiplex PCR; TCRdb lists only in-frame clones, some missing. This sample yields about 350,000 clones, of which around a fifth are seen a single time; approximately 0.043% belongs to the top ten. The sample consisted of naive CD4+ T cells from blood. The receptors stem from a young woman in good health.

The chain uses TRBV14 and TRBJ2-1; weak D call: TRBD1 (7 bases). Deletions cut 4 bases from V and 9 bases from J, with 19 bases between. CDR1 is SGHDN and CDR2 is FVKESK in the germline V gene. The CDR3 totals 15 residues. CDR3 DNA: TGTGCCAGCAGCCTAATTACAGGGGCCGGGGGTGAGCAGTTCTTC. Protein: CASSLITGAGGEQFF.

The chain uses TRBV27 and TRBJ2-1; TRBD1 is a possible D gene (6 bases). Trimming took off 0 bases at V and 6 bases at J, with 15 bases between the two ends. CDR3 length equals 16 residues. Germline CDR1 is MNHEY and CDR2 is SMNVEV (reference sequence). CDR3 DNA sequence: TGTGCCAGCAGTTTATCGTCGGCAGGGGTGGTCAATGAGCAGTTCTTC. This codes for CASSLSSAGVVNEQFF.

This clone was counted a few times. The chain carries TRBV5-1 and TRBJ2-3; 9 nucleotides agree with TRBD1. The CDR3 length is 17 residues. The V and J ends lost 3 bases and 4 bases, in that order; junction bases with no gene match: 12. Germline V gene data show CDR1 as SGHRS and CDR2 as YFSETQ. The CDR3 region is CASSWVVGTGSADTQYF. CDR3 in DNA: TGCGCCAGCAGCTGGGTCGTGGGGACAGGGTCGGCAGATACGCAGTATTTT. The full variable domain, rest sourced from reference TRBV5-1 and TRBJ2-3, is KAGVTQTPRYLIKTRGQQVTLSCSPISGHRSVSWYQQTPGQGLQFLFEYFSETQRNKGNFPGRFSGRQFSNSRSEMNVSTLELGDSALYLCASSWVVGTGSADTQYFGPGTRLTVL.

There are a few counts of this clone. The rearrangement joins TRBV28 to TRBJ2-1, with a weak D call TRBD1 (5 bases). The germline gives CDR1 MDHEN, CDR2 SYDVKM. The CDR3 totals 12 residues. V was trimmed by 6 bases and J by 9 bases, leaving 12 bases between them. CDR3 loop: CASRFRVGEQFF. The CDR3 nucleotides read TGTGCCAGCAGATTCAGGGTGGGTGAGCAGTTCTTC.

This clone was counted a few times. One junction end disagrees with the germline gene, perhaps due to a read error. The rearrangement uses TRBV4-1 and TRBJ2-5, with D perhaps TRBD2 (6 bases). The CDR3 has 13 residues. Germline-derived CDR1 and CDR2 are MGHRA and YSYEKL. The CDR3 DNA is TGCGCCAGCAGTCAAGGCGGGATGGAGACCCAGTACTTC. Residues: CASSQGGMETQYF.

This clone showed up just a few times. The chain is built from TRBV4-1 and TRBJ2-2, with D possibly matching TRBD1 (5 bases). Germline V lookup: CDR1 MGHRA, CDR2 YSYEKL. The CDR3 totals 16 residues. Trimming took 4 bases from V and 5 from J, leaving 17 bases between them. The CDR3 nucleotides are TGCGCCAGCAGCCCCCCGGGCAGGGCTAGAACCGGGGAGCTGTTTTTT. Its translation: CASSPPGRARTGELFF.

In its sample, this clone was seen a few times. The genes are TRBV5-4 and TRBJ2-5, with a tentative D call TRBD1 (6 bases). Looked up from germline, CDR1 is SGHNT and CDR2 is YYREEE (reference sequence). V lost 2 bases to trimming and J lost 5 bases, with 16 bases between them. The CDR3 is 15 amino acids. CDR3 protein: CASSFRLGQQETQYF. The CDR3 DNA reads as TGTGCCAGCAGCTTCCGATTAGGACAGCAGGAGACCCAGTACTTC. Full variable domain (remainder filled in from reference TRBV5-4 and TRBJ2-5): ETGVTQSPTHLIKTRGQQVTLRCSSQSGHNTVSWYQQALGQGPQFIFQYYREEENGRGNFPPRFSGLQFPNYSSELNVNALELDDSALYLCASSFRLGQQETQYFGPGTRLLVL.

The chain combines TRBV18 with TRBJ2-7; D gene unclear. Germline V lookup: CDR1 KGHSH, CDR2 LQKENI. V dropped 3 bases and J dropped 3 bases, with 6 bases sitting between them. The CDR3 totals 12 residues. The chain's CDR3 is CASSPLGYEQYF. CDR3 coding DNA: TGTGCCAGCTCACCTCTCGGCTACGAGCAGTACTTC.

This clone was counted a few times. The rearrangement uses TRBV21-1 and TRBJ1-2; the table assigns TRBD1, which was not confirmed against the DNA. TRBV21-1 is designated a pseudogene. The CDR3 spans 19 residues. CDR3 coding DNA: TGTGCCAGCAGCAAAGGGAGGACGGACAGGGTAGGAGACTACTATGGCTACACCTTC. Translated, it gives CASSKGRTDRVGDYYGYTF.

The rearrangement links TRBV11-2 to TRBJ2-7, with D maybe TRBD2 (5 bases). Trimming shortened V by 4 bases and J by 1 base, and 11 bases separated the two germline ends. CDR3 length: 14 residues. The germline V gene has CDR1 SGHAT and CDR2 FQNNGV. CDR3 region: CASSSVGISYEQYF. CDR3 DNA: TGTGCCAGCAGCTCGGTCGGGATATCCTACGAGCAGTACTTC.